The subject of this entry is one T cell receptor beta chain. The method was immunoSEQ multiplex PCR; TCRdb's version includes in-frame clones alone and lacks a portion of them. The sample contains around 37,000 clones, roughly a third of which appear only once. This CDR3 region has 14 residues. The V and J ends lost 5 bases and 2 bases respectively, with 13 bases between them. CDR1 is MDHEN, CDR2 SYDVKM, per germline. Treatment of the sample: randomized to nivolumab then ipilimumab (arm A) or the reverse (arm B). The data were obtained in a study of sequential checkpoint blockade in melanoma. The source of this sequence is a human donor with melanoma. The sequencing used tumor tissue (inferred from file names), collected from a patient given nivolumab and ipilimumab in sequence. The V and J genes are TRBV28 and TRBJ2-7, with D perhaps matching TRBD1 (5 bases). The CDR3, as DNA: TGTGCCAGCAGTCCCCCTGACAGTCCCTACGAGCAGTACTTC. Translating it yields CASSPPDSPYEQYF. The full variable domain, rest sourced from reference TRBV28 and TRBJ2-7, is DVKVTQSSRYLVKRTGEKVFLECVQDMDHENMFWYRQDPGLGLRLIYFSYDVKMKEKGDIPEGYSVSREKKERFSLILESASTNQTSMYLCASSPPDSPYEQYFGPGTRLTVT.